This TCR beta chain was captured by sequencing in a study of radiotherapy plus CTLA-4 blockade in lung cancer. V was clipped by 3 bases and J by 6 bases, with 12 bases between them. CDR1 and CDR2 (germline): MNHNY, SVGAGI (reference sequence). The CDR3 sequence is 13 residues long. TCRdb's table, derived via immunoSEQ multiplex PCR, lists solely in-frame clones and lacks some. This table has about 100,000 clones, around 82% appearing once. This clonotype originated in a human donor with non-small cell lung cancer who had stable disease on radiotherapy plus ipilimumab. This chain connects TRBV6-6 to TRBJ2-7; D is perhaps TRBD1 (6 bases). Here the sequenced sample was peripheral blood, taken from a patient treated with radiotherapy plus ipilimumab. CDR3 in amino acids: CASSYSGAGEQYF. CDR3 coding DNA: TGTGCCAGCAGTTATTCAGGGGCAGGCGAGCAGTACTTC.